These T cell receptor beta chains were read from a single sample in a study of blood T cells in healthy people across ages. TCRdb ran MiXCR on the 5' RACE reads and lists one entry per CDR3 protein. Among approximately 880,000 distinct CDR3 sequences, about 48% were seen once, and the ten largest hold under 15%. The source material was blood. The receptors derive from a man aged 25-45 years in good health. Each CDR3 is given with its conserved first and last residue. The D gene is left open where the match is weak. Clone size, where shown, is once, few, many, or a class for clones that have expanded.

>TRBV7-2|TRBJ1-2|.|many
TGTGCCAGCAGCTCCCGAAGGACGGCAGCTAACTATGGCTACACCTTC
CASSSRRTAANYGYTF
>TRBV5-6|TRBJ2-3|.|few
TGTGCCAGCAGCCCCCAACCTGAGACGGCAGATACGCAGTATTTT
CASSPQPETADTQYF
>TRBV29-1|TRBJ2-3|.|few
TGCAGCGTAGCATCGCCAGGGTTCCCAGATACGCAGTATTTT
CSVASPGFPDTQYF
>TRBV7-8|TRBJ2-1|.|.
TGTGCCAGCAGGGTGAATAGGGGGGCTAATGAGCAGTTCTTC
CASRVNRGANEQFF
>TRBV6-2/TRBV6-3|TRBJ2-3|TRBD1|few
TGTGCCAGCAGTTCTGACAGGGACCGCACAGATACGCAGTATTTT
CASSSDRDRTDTQYF
>TRBV2|TRBJ2-3|.|.
TGTGCCAGCAGTGAAAGGACCCGGCCGGGAGATACGCAGTATTTT
CASSERTRPGDTQYF
>TRBV6-2/TRBV6-3|TRBJ2-1|.|.
TGTGCCAGCAGTACGGACAGAAAAACCTACAATGAGCAGTTCTTC
CASSTDRKTYNEQFF
>TRBV9|TRBJ1-2|.|.
TGTGCCAGCAGCGTAGACAGTCTCTATGGCTACACCTTC
CASSVDSLYGYTF
>TRBV4-1|TRBJ2-7|TRBD1|.
TGCGCCAGCAGCCAAGTATCAGGGGGTGACTACGAGCAGTACTTC
CASSQVSGGDYEQYF
>TRBV2|TRBJ2-1|TRBD2|.
TGTGCCAGGGGGGGTAGCGGGCGGTACAATGGGCAGTTCTTC
CARGGSGRYNGQFF
>TRBV15|TRBJ2-7|TRBD2|.
TGTGCCTCCCGGGCGGGAGGGTACAATGAGCAGTACTTC
CASRAGGYNEQYF
>TRBV15|TRBJ1-1|.|.
TGTGCCACCAGTGCCTCGGAGAACACTGAAGCTTTCTTT
CATSASENTEAFF
>TRBV7-2|TRBJ2-1|TRBD2|.
TGTGCCAGCAGCCCCTCTAGCGGGGCCGCGGCCTACAATGAGCAGTTCTTC
CASSPSSGAAAYNEQFF
>TRBV28|TRBJ2-3|.|.
TGTGCCAGCAGGGCCCGGGACGAGGGAGATACGCAGTATTTT
CASRARDEGDTQYF
>TRBV19|TRBJ2-1|TRBD2|few
TGTGCCAGTAGTGCGCGGGGGGCGACCTACAATGAGCAGTTCTTC
CASSARGATYNEQFF
>TRBV6-1|TRBJ2-1|.|few
TGTGCCAGCTATGGTGGGGGACAACAATACAATGAGCAGTTCTTC
CASYGGGQQYNEQFF
>TRBV7-2|TRBJ1-2|TRBD1|few
TGTGCCAGCAGCACACCGACAGGGGGCTATGGCTACACCTTC
CASSTPTGGYGYTF
>TRBV7-3|TRBJ2-2|.|few
TGTGCCAGCAGCTTAGATGGGGGGACGAACACCGGGGAGCTGTTTTTT
CASSLDGGTNTGELFF